Included here is one T cell receptor (beta chain) sequence, with context. The antigen remains unidentified. PCR amplification relied on 60 Vbeta primers (plus 13 Jbeta primers). The method was immunoSEQ multiplex PCR; TCRdb's version includes in-frame clones alone and lacks a portion of them. The table has 170,000 or so clones, roughly 75% seen once. This sample stems from a study of cytomegalovirus exposure and HLA in healthy donors. Study-wide points: Across donors, most TCRs were seen rarely, yet some public ones were widespread. Some TCR beta chains (approximately 180 of them) were listed as cytomegalovirus-associated.

V was pared by 4 bases and J by 7 bases, with 2 bases of the junction left unmatched. Germline V CDR1 and CDR2: MDHEN, SYDVKM. The CDR3 contains 14 residues. This sequence joins TRBV28 and TRBJ2-1; 12 bases are shared with TRBD2. The sequencing sample was made of PBMCs. The receptor's source is a woman aged 45-65 years in good health and CMV-seropositive. DNA of the CDR3: TGTGCCAGCAGTTCGACTAGCGGGAGTAATGAGCAGTTCTTC. It is translated as CASSSTSGSNEQFF.